The 8 T cell receptor beta chains given below trace back to one sample, sequenced in a study of blood T cell repertoires in COVID-19. Clones were sequenced by immunoSEQ multiplex PCR, and TCRdb holds only the in-frame ones, with some missing. The sample shows 250,000 to 350,000 clones, 80% to 90% of them seen only once. Sequenced material: PBMCs or T cells enriched from blood (not recorded which). Receptor source: a woman younger than 45 who had recovered from COVID-19.

This clone showed up just a few times. J is TRBJ1-3 and V is TRBV2; tentatively, D is TRBD1 (6 bases). The CDR3 length is 18 residues. Germline CDR1 and CDR2: SNHLY and FYNNEI. Trimming took off 3 bases at V and 4 bases at J, with 22 bases between the two ends. CDR3 sequence (DNA): TGTGCCAGCAGTGATACCGCAGGGGTGGTAGGAGCGGGAAACACCATATATTTT. Its protein product is CASSDTAGVVGAGNTIYF.

This clone occurred a few times. CDR3 nucleotides: TGCGCCAGCAGTGATTCGTGGACAGTCAGCACAGATACGCAGTATTTT. Translation gives CASSDSWTVSTDTQYF. The chain couples TRBV10-1 to TRBJ2-3; D possibly corresponds to TRBD1 (6 bases). The length of the CDR3 is 16 residues. CDR1 and CDR2 (germline): WNHNN, SYGVQD (reference sequence). V shed 3 bases and J shed 0 bases, with 13 bases lying between them.

CDR3: CASSQRGAGYNEQFF. The CDR3 DNA reads TGTGCCAGCAGCCAACGGGGGGCGGGCTACAATGAGCAGTTCTTC. The chain combines TRBV4-2 with TRBJ2-1, with D tentatively TRBD2 (7 bases). V lost 2 bases and J 3 bases, leaving 11 bases between the germline ends. Germline CDR1 and CDR2: LGHNA and YNFKEQ. The CDR3 is made up of 15 amino acids.

The chain links TRBV10-3 to TRBJ1-1; D remains ambiguous. The CDR3 length is 13 residues. Germline CDR1 ENHRY, CDR2 SYGVKD. V lost 4 bases, J lost 5 bases, and 11 bases lay in between. The CDR3 nucleotides read TGTGCCATCAGTGGTCGGGAGGATACTGAAGCTTTCTTT. It translates to CAISGREDTEAFF.

The rearrangement links TRBV19 to TRBJ2-6; 10 nucleotides line up with TRBD1. Germline loops: CDR1 LNHDA, CDR2 SQIVND (reference sequence). The CDR3 is made up of 16 amino acids. V lost 5 bases to trimming and J lost 2 bases; unmatched junction nucleotides: 3. In nucleotides, the CDR3 is TGTGCCAGTAGTGGGGACAGGGGACCTGGGGCCAACGTCCTGACTTTC. Encoded protein: CASSGDRGPGANVLTF.

A single count supports this clone. The chain has TRBV4-3 and TRBJ2-7, with 7 bases identical to TRBD1. Germline values: CDR1 LGHNA, CDR2 YSLEER. V lost 4 bases, J lost 3 bases, and 9 bases stayed unmatched. This CDR3 contains 15 residues. CDR3 in amino acids: CASSPTRQGNYEQYF. The CDR3 DNA reads as TGCGCCAGCAGCCCAACCCGACAGGGTAACTACGAGCAGTACTTC.

This CDR3 reads CASSVPQDLHETQYF. The DNA of the CDR3 is TGTGCCAGCAGTGTACCACAGGATTTACACGAGACCCAGTACTTC. The chain couples TRBV6-1 to TRBJ2-5; a weak D match, TRBD1 (5 bases). CDR1 and CDR2 (germline): MNHNS, SASEGT. V lost 4 bases and J lost 5, with 17 bases in between. The CDR3 length is 15 residues.

On this clone itself: This sample includes further DNA sequences coding for the same CDR3. The chain links TRBV5-1 to TRBJ2-1, with TRBD1 matching 9 bases. CDR1 is SGHRS, CDR2 YFSETQ, per germline. This CDR3 spans 15 amino acids. V dropped 4 bases and J dropped 3; count of bases not matched to a gene: 5. For the CDR3, the DNA is TGCGCCAGCAGCCAAGGGACAGGGAGCTACAATGAGCAGTTCTTC. This translates into CASSQGTGSYNEQFF.